This T cell receptor beta chain was recovered during a study of blood T cell repertoires in COVID-19. Study as a whole: Researchers got acute and convalescent COVID-19 samples from the United States, Italy and Spain.

The CDR3 runs to 16 residues. The J segment lost 3 bases and the V segment lost 5 bases, leaving 9 bases of the junction unmatched. Germline loops: CDR1 MNHEY, CDR2 SMNVEV (reference sequence). Profiling relied on immunoSEQ multiplex PCR, and the TCRdb table lists in-frame clones only, not all of them. This table has approximately 250,000 clones, approximately 86% appearing once. Input material: peripheral blood. V and J are TRBV27 and TRBJ1-1, with TRBD1 identical over 10 bases. This receptor was identified in a man between 25 and 39 years old with active or convalescent COVID-19. CDR3: CASSPIDRGRYTEAFF. CDR3 coding DNA: TGTGCCAGCAGTCCCATAGACAGGGGGCGATACACTGAAGCTTTCTTT.